This TCR beta chain came from a study of OX40 agonist ivuxolimab in advanced cancers. The overall study: From roughly 20 to 90 years was the age range, with a mean of around 60 years, and nearly 85% were male. There were three patients with partial responses, one having hepatocellular carcinoma and two cutaneous melanoma.

The CDR3 covers 16 residues. Trimming removed 8 bases from V and 6 bases from J; junction bases left unmatched: 19. From germline, CDR1 is SGHVS and CDR2 FNYEAQ. The repertoire was sequenced with immunoSEQ multiplex PCR; TCRdb's copy has only in-frame clones and lacks some. The sample lists 86,000 or so clones; about 90% were seen once. For this clone: The sample carries other DNA sequences with the same CDR3.

This chain joins TRBV7-6 and TRBJ2-7; TRBD2 aligns across 7 bases. The sample was CD4+ or CD8+ T cells sorted from blood, taken in a trial of the OX40 agonist ivuxolimab. The sequence derives from an adult with an advanced solid tumor such as melanoma, head and neck, liver or kidney cancer. The CDR3 DNA reads TGTGCCAGCGCGACTTTGACCAGCGGGGTCTTTGGCGAGCAGTACTTC. Amino acids: CASATLTSGVFGEQYF.